The sequence of this TCR beta chain was determined in a study of early T cells in non-severe SARS-CoV-2 infection (dated by TCRdb to the early 2020s). In the study overall: Because TCR sequencing relied on bulk RNA taken from unsorted whole blood, pairing of alpha and beta chains was not possible.

The receptor library was made with 5' RACE. Reads for this sample came from a NextSeq 500. Unique molecular identifiers were attached to individual cDNA molecules in the TCR library protocol so that sequencing error and PCR bias could be corrected. TCR alpha and beta chains were both sequenced, and the abundances of alpha and beta sequences in each sample were closely correlated with each other. The source study handled its data this way. Decombinator V4 was used to annotate TCR sequences for V gene, J gene and CDR3. TCRs were defined as expanded if a significant change between any two time points was detected under a Poisson model with p below 0.0001. TCR abundances were normalised to the total number of TCRs sequenced in each sample and reported as counts per million. TRAV1-2 paired with TRAJ12, TRAJ20 or TRAJ33 defined MAIT TCRs, while TRAV10 paired with TRAJ18 defined iNKT TCRs. VDJdb, accessed 1 November 2021, was searched for CMV, EBV and SARS-CoV-2 annotated TCRs, excluding TCRs annotated for multiple antigens. TCRdb trimmed public reads at Q25 via fastp, called clones via MiXCR and kept in-frame beta chains. Merged by CDR3 protein, the rows form single entries marked with the most common genes and DNA. The V and J calls, along with clone size, are taken from TCRdb and not from the paper's own processing. Present in this sample are 25,000 to 35,000 distinct CDR3 sequences, about 6.1% of which were seen just once. Jointly, the top ten make up 5% to 5.5% of the sample.

In its sample, this clonotype was seen many times. Its target antigen remains unknown. No clone much larger than this one lies a single base away; base qualities are absent. Findings and caveats that apply to the study as a whole: Matching against VDJdb was skewed toward anti-spike CD8 responses, likely underestimated virus-specific expansions, and missed private and CD4 specificities.

A case-control design nested within a healthcare worker cohort in London, UK, was used, with weekly nasopharyngeal swab PCR tests and blood sampling performed. Healthcare workers were enrolled in the week of the UK lockdown, from 23 to 31 March 2020, and were followed every week for up to roughly 15 weeks. V and J are truncated by 4 bases and 1 base respectively, leaving an intervening sequence of 8 bases. For CDR1 and CDR2, the germline V gene (reference sequence) lists GTSNPN and SVGIG. The CDR3 measures 12 amino acids from cysteine to phenylalanine. Only the CDR3 region is kept as DNA, spanning 36 bases read in frame from base 1.

This clonotype originated in an adult who was a healthcare worker with PCR-confirmed SARS-CoV-2 infection or an uninfected control (not recorded which). The rearrangement joined TRBV30 to TRBJ2-7; confidence is insufficient to name the D gene. Sequencing input: whole blood. This receptor has the CDR3 CAWNGVSYEQYF. The sequenced DNA: TGTGCCTGGAATGGGGTTTCCTACGAGCAGTACTTC.